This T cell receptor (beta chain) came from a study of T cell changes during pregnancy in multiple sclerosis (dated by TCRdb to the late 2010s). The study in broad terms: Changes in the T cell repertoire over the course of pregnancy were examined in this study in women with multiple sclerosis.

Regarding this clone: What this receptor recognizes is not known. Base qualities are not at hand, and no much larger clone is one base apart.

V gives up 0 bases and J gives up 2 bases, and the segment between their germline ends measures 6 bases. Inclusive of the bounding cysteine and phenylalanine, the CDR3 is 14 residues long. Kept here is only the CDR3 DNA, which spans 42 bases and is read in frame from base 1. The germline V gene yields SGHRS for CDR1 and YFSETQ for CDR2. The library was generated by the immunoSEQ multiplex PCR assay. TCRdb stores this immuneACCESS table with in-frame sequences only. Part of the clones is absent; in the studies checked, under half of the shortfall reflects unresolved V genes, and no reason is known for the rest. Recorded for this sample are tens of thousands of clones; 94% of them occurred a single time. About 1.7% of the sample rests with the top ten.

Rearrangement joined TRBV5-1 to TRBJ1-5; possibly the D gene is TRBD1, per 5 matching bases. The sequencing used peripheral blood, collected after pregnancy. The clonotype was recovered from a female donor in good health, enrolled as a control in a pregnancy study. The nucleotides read TGCGCCAGCAGCTTGGAGGGGCGCAATCAGCCCCAGCATTTT. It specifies CASSLEGRNQPQHF.